This T cell receptor beta chain comes out of a study of T cell responses to AZD1222 COVID-19 vaccine. Overall study results and limits: Per reports, nearly half of all spike-specific TCRs target regions that are unmutated in variants. Only a handful of AZD1222 recipients tested seropositive at baseline. White British donors predominated, females outnumbered males, and clonal diversity was possibly underestimated.

This clone was counted once. What it binds is unknown. Germline V gives CDR1 MGHRA, CDR2 YSYEKL. Trimming cost V 5 bases and J 0 bases; bases outside gene matches: 13. This CDR3 is 18 amino acids long. Method: immunoSEQ multiplex PCR; TCRdb's copy keeps in-frame clones and lacks some. The table lists 150,000 to 200,000 clones, around 88% of them singletons. Sequenced here: peripheral blood, sampled 28 days after the second AZD1222 dose. The origin of this receptor is an adult who received the AZD1222 COVID-19 vaccine. The chain is built from TRBV4-1 and TRBJ1-3; 7 bases align to TRBD1. CDR3 nucleotides: TGCGCCAGCAGCTCACCTCACAGGGGCGAGGGCTCTGGAAACACCATATATTTT. Its protein is CASSSPHRGEGSGNTIYF.